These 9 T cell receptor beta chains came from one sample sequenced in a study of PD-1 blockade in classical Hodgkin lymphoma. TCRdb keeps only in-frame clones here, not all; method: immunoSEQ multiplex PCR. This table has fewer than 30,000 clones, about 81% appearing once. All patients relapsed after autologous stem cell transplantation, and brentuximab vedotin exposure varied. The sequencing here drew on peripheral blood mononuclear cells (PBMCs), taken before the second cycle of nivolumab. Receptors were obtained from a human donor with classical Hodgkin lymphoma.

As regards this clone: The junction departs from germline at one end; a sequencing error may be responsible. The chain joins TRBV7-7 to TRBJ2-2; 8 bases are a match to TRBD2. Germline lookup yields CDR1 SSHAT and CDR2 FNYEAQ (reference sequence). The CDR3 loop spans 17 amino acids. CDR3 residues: CASSLATGGRNTGELFF. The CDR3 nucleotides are TGTGCTAGCAGCTTAGCGACGGGGGGGCGGAACACCGGGGAGCTGTTTTTT.

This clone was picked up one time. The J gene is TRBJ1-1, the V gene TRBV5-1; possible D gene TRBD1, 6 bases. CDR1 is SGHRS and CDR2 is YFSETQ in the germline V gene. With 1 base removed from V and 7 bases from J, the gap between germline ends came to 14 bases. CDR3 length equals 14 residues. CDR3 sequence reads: CASSLQGRIGEAFF. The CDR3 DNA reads TGCGCCAGCAGCTTGCAGGGGAGGATCGGTGAAGCTTTCTTT.

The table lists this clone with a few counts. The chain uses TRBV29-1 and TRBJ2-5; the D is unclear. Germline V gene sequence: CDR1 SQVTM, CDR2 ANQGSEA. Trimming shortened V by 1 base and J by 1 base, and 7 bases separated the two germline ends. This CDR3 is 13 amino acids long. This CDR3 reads CSVEGTFQETQYF. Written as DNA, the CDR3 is TGCAGCGTTGAAGGCACCTTCCAAGAGACCCAGTACTTC.

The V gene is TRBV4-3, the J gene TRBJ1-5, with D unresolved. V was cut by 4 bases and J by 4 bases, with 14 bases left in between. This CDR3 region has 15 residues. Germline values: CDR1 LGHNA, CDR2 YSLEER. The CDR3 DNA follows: TGCGCCAGCAGCCCCCAACTTGAGGGAAATCAGCCCCAGCATTTT. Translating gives CASSPQLEGNQPQHF.

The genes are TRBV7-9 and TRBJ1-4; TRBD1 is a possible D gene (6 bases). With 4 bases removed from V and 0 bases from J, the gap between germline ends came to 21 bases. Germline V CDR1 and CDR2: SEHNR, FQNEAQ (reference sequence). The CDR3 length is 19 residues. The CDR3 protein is CASSSSRVRTAATNEKLFF. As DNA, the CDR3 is TGTGCCAGCAGCTCCTCCAGGGTGAGGACAGCTGCAACTAATGAAAAACTGTTTTTT.

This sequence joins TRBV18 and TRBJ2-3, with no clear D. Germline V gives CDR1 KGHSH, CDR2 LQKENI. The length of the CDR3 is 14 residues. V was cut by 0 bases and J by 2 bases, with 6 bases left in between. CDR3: CASSPPASTDTQYF. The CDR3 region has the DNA TGTGCCAGCTCACCACCTGCCTCCACAGATACGCAGTATTTT.

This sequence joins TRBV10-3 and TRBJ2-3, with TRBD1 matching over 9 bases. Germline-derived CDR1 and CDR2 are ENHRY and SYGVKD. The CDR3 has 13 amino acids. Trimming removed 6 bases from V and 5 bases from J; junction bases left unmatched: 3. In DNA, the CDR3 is TGTGCCATCAGGACAGGGGGAGGAGATACGCAGTATTTT. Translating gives CAIRTGGGDTQYF.

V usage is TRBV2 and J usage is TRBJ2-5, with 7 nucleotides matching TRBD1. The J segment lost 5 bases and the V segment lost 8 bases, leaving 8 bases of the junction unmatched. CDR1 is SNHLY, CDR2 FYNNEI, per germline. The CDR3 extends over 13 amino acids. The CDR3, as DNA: TGTGCCAGCGTAGGGGGCGGCCATGAGACCCAGTACTTC. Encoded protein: CASVGGGHETQYF.

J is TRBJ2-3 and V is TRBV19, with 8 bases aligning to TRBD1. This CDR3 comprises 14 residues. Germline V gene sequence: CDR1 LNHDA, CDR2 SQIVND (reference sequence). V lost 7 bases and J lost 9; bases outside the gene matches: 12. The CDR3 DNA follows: TGTGCCAGTACCGTCACCGGGACAGGAGAAACGCAGTATTTT. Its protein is CASTVTGTGETQYF. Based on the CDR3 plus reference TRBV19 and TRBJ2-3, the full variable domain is DGGITQSPKYLFRKEGQNVTLSCEQNLNHDAMYWYRQDPGQGLRLIYYSQIVNDFQKGDIAEGYSVSREKKESFPLTVTSAQKNPTAFYLCASTVTGTGETQYFGPGTRLTVL.